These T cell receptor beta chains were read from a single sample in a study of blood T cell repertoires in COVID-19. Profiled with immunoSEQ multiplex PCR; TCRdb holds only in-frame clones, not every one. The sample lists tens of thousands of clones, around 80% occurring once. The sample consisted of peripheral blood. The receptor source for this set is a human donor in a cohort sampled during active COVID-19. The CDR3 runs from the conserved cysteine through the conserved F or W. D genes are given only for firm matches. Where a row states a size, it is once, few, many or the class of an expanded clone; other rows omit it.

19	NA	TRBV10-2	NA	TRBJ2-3	CASSESGAGIPASTDTQYF	TGCGCCAGCAGTGAGTCTGGGGCGGGAATCCCTGCTAGCACAGATACGCAGTATTTT
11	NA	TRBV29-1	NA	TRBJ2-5	CSVRVGETQYF	TGCAGCGTTCGCGTTGGAGAGACCCAGTACTTC
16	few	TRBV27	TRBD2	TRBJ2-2	CASSLPTSGSSGELFF	TGTGCCAGCAGTTTACCGACTAGCGGGAGTTCCGGGGAGCTGTTTTTT
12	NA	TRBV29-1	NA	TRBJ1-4	CSVREGGEKLFF	TGCAGCGTTCGGGAGGGGGGAGAAAAACTGTTTTTT
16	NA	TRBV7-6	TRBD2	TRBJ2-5	CASSPRLAGGKETQYF	TGTGCCAGCAGCCCTCGACTAGCGGGAGGGAAAGAGACCCAGTACTTC
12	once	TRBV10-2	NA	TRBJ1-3	CASSTGQNTIYF	TGCGCCAGCAGCACAGGGCAAAACACCATATATTTT
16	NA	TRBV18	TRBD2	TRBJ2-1	CASSPPGGGTYNEQFF	TGTGCCAGCTCACCACCGGGCGGGGGTACCTACAATGAGCAGTTCTTC
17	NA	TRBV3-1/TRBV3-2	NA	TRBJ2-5	CASSQVLGHQYQETQYF	TGTGCCAGCAGCCAAGTCTTAGGACACCAGTACCAAGAGACCCAGTACTTC
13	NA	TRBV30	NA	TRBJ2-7	CAWKRVPSYEQYF	TGTGCCTGGAAGAGGGTGCCCTCCTACGAACAGTACTTC
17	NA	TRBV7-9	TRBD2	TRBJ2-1	CASSLVAGGATYNEQFF	TGTGCCAGCAGCTTAGTAGCGGGGGGCGCTACCTACAATGAGCAGTTCTTC
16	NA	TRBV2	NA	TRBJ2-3	CASRRKGPGSTDTQYF	TGTGCCAGCAGGCGGAAGGGGCCGGGTAGCACAGATACGCAGTATTTT
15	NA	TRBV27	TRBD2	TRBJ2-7	CASSRSGSSTYEQYF	TGTGCCAGCAGCCGTAGCGGGAGCTCCACCTACGAGCAGTACTTC
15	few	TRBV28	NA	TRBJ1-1	CASSPRGQGNTEAFF	TGTGCCAGCAGTCCCAGGGGTCAGGGGAACACTGAAGCTTTCTTT
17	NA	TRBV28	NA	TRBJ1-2	CASSPVALEGRESGYTF	TGTGCCAGCAGTCCCGTAGCCCTAGAGGGGAGGGAGTCTGGCTACACCTTC
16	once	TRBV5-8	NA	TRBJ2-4	CASSLESTLAKNIQYF	TGTGCCAGCAGCTTGGAGTCCACTCTAGCCAAAAACATTCAGTACTTC
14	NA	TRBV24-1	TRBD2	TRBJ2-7	CATSDGLAGYEQYF	TGTGCCACCAGTGATGGGCTAGCGGGCTACGAGCAGTACTTC
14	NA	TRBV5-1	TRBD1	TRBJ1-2	CASSPGGGQGGYTF	TGCGCCAGCAGCCCTGGGGGAGGACAGGGAGGCTACACCTTC